Sequencing of this T cell receptor beta chain was carried out in a study of blood T cell repertoires in COVID-19. Study background: The United States, Italy and Spain were the sources of the acute and convalescent COVID-19 samples. PBMCs, B-cell-depleted T cells, or T cells provided the cDNA or gDNA that made up the material.

The CDR3 spans 15 residues. Germline CDR1 is MNHEY and CDR2 is SVGAGI. The V end was cut by 6 bases, the J end by 2 bases, with 14 bases between. In the study's own analysis: For nucleated cells, counts were estimated from reference gene primer amplification. Only in-frame clones appear in the TCRdb table, and some are missing; sequencing was by immunoSEQ multiplex PCR. V and J calls and clone size are copied from that table; D and trimming were computed from the DNA. This sample has about 200,000 clones, with about four fifths found just once. This clone was counted ten times or more. The sequenced sample was peripheral blood. The sequence derives from a woman aged 70 to 79 with active or convalescent COVID-19. V gene TRBV6-5 combines with J gene TRBJ1-5; no clear D. The CDR3 sequence is CASSRRREGNQPQHF. In nucleotides, the CDR3 is TGTGCCAGCAGCCGCCGTAGAGAGGGCAATCAGCCCCAGCATTTT.